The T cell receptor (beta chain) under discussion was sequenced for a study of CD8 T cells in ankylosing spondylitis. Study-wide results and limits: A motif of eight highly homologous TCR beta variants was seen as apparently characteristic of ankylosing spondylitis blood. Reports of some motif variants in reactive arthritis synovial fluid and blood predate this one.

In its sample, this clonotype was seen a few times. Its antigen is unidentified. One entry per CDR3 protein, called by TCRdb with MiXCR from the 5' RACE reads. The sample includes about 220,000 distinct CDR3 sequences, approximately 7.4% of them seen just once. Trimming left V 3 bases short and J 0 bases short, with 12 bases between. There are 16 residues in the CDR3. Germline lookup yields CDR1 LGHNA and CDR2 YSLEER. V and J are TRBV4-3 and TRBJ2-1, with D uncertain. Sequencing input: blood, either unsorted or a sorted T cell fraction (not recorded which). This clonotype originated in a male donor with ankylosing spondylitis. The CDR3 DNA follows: TGCGCCAGCAGCCACGTGCTAGTGAACTCCTACAATGAGCAGTTCTTC. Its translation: CASSHVLVNSYNEQFF.